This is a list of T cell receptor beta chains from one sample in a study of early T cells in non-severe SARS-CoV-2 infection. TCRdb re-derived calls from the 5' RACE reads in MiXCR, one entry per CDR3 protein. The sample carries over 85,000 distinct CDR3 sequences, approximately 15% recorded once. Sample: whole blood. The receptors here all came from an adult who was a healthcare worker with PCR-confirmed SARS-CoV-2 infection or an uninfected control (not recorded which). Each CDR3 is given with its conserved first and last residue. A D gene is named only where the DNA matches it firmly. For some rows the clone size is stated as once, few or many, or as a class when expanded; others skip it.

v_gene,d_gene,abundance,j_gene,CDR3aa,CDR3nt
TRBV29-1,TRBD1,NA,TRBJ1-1,CRVSRTGSEAFF,TGCAGGGTATCTCGGACAGGGTCTGAAGCTTTCTTT
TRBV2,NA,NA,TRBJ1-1,CASSERAVGAFF,TGTGCCAGCAGTGAGAGGGCCGTAGGAGCTTTCTTT
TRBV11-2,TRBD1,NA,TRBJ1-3,CASSLGQVLSGNTIYF,TGTGCCAGCAGCTTGGGACAGGTTCTCTCTGGAAACACCATATATTTT
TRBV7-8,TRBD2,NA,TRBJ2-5,CASIPGGSGVRETQYF,TGTGCCAGTATACCTGGCGGTAGCGGGGTTCGAGAGACCCAGTACTTC
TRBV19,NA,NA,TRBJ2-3,CASSLDRRARDTQYF,TGTGCCAGTAGCCTAGACAGAAGGGCACGAGATACGCAGTATTTT
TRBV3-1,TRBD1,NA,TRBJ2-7,CASSPGQDYEQYF,TGTGCCAGCAGCCCAGGACAGGACTACGAGCAGTACTTC
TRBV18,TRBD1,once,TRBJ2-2,CASSPSQGADTGELFF,TGTGCCAGCTCACCATCCCAGGGGGCGGACACCGGGGAGCTGTTTTTT
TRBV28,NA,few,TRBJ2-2,CASSRYRGRSNTGELFF,TGTGCCAGCAGCCGCTACCGTGGACGGTCGAACACCGGGGAGCTGTTTTTT
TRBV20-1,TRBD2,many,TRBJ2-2,CSARSGGNTGELFF,TGCAGTGCTAGGAGCGGGGGAAACACCGGGGAGCTGTTTTTT
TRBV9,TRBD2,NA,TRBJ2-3,CASSVLAGWGDTQYF,TGTGCCAGCAGCGTTCTAGCGGGATGGGGAGATACGCAGTATTTT
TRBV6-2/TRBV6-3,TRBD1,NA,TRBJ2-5,CASSSGTAGWTQYF,TGTGCCAGCAGTTCCGGGACAGCTGGTTGGACCCAGTACTTC
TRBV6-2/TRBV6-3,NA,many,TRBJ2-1,CASSPPGGSYNEQFF,TGTGCCAGCAGCCCCCCAGGGGGGTCCTACAATGAGCAGTTCTTC
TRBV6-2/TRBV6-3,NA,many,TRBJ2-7,CASSRTYEQYF,TGTGCCAGCAGTCGAACATACGAGCAGTACTTC
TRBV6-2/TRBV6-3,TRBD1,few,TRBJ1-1,CASTPAYRGTEAFF,TGTGCCAGCACCCCGGCCTACAGGGGCACTGAAGCTTTCTTT
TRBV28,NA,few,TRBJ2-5,CASNRRTVQETQYF,TGTGCCAGCAACCGAAGGACAGTCCAAGAGACCCAGTACTTC
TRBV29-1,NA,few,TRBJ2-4,CSVAGYQNIQYF,TGCAGCGTTGCCGGGTACCAAAACATTCAGTACTTC
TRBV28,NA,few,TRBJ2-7,CASSFGLTYEQYF,TGTGCCAGCAGTTTTGGACTTACCTACGAGCAGTACTTC
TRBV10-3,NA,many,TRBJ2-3,CAITGTYKGDTQYF,TGTGCCATCACCGGGACCTACAAGGGAGATACGCAGTATTTT
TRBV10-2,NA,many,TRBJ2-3,CASSRGRVTDTQYF,TGCGCCAGCAGCAGGGGCAGGGTGACAGATACGCAGTATTTT
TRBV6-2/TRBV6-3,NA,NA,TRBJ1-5,CASSSRGKEQPQHF,TGTGCCAGCAGTTCCAGGGGAAAGGAGCAGCCCCAGCATTTT
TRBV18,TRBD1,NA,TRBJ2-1,CASSRGTGGNEQFF,TGTGCCAGCTCACGAGGGACAGGGGGCAATGAGCAGTTCTTC
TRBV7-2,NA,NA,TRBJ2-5,CASSFLEDGTQYF,TGTGCCAGCAGCTTTCTAGAAGATGGGACCCAGTACTTC
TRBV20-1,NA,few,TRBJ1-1,CSARDRDKPGTEAFF,TGCAGTGCTAGAGATAGAGACAAGCCTGGGACTGAAGCTTTCTTT
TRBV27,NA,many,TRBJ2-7,CASSLSGPYEQYF,TGTGCCAGCAGTTTATCGGGTCCCTACGAGCAGTACTTC
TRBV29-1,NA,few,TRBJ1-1,CSGLTQTEAFF,TGCAGCGGACTCACACAAACTGAAGCTTTCTTT
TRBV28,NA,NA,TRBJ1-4,CASSEAATTDNLEKLFF,TGTGCCAGCAGCGAGGCGGCCACGACAGACAACCTTGAAAAACTGTTTTTT
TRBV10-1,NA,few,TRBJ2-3,CASSESGGPDTQYF,TGCGCCAGCAGTGAGTCTGGGGGGCCAGATACGCAGTATTTT
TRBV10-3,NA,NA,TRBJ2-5,CAISEGGETQYF,TGTGCCATCAGTGAAGGTGGAGAGACCCAGTACTTC
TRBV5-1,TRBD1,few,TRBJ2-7,CASSLKTSGTGPLEQYF,TGCGCCAGCAGCTTAAAGACTTCCGGGACAGGGCCCCTCGAGCAGTACTTC
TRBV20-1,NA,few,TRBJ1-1,CSARVSDTEAFF,TGCAGTGCTAGAGTCTCGGACACTGAAGCTTTCTTT
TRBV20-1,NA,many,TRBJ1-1,CSARATGENTEAFF,TGCAGTGCCAGAGCGACAGGTGAGAACACTGAAGCTTTCTTT
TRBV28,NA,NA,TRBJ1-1,CASRPESPPEAFF,TGTGCCAGCAGACCTGAGTCCCCCCCTGAAGCTTTCTTT